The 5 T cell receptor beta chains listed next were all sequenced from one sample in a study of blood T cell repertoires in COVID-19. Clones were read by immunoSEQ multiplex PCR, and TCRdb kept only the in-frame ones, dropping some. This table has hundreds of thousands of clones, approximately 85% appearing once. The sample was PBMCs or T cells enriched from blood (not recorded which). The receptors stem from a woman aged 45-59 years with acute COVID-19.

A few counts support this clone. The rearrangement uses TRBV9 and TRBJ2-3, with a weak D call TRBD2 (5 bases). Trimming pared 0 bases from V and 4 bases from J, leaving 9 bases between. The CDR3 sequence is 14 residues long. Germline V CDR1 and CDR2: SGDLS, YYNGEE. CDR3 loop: CASSVVVGADTQYF. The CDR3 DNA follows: TGTGCCAGCAGCGTAGTGGTCGGGGCAGATACGCAGTATTTT.

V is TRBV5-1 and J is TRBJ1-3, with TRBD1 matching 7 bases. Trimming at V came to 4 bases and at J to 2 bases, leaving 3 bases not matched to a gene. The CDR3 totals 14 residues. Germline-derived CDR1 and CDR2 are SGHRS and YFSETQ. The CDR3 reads CASSGQEAGNTIYF. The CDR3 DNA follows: TGCGCCAGCAGCGGACAGGAGGCTGGAAACACCATATATTTT.

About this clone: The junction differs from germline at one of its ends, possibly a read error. CDR3 bases: TGTGCCAGCAGCCCCGTGGACAGGGAAAGCGACTTC. Amino acid sequence: CASSPVDRESDF. The chain joins TRBV7-9 to TRBJ2-5, with 8 bases matching TRBD1. Per the germline V gene, CDR1 is SEHNR and CDR2 is FQNEAQ (reference sequence). The CDR3 length is 12 residues.

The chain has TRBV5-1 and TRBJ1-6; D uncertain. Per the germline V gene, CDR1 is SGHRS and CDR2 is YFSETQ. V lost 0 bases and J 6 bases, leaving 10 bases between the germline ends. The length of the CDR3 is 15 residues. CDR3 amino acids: CASSLEIQANSPLHF. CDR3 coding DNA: TGCGCCAGCAGCTTGGAGATTCAGGCTAATTCACCCCTCCACTTT.

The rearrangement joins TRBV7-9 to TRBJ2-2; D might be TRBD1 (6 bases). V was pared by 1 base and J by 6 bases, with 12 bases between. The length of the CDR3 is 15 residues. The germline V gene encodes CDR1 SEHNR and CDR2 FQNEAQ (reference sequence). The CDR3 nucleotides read TGTGCCAGCAGCTTAGGGGGCCCAGGGGCCGGGGAGCTGTTTTTT. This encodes CASSLGGPGAGELFF. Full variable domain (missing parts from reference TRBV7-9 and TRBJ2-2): DTGVSQNPRHKITKRGQNVTFRCDPISEHNRLYWYRQTLGQGPEFLTYFQNEAQLEKSRLLSDRFSAERPKGSFSTLEIQRTEQGDSAMYLCASSLGGPGAGELFFGEGSRLTVL.